This is a list of T cell receptor beta chains from one sample in a study of post-analysis software for immune sequencing data. Each CDR3 protein gets one entry after TCRdb re-called the PCR reads with MiXCR. This table holds about 160,000 distinct CDR3 sequences, under 40% found once. Sequencing was performed on blood, taken after autologous hematopoietic stem cell transplantation. Receptors originate from a girl aged 5-17 years with multiple sclerosis. Each CDR3 is given without its conserved first and last residue.

j_call | v_call | cdr3_aa
TRBJ2-7 | TRBV7-2 | ASSLGAGYEQY
TRBJ2-1 | TRBV19 | ATKPTGTYNEQF
TRBJ2-7 | TRBV13 | ASSERGSSGQYEQY
TRBJ1-4 | TRBV15 | ATSRDGGGGSNEKLF
TRBJ2-4 | TRBV20-1 | SAPAGAKNIQY
NA | TRBV20-1 | SVGTSIYNEQY
TRBJ2-5 | TRBV4-3 | ASGQDLWTEETQY
TRBJ2-1 | TRBV5-1 | ASSWTGALYNEQF
TRBJ2-5 | TRBV5-1 | ASSPSTGLETQY
TRBJ2-7 | TRBV30 | AWREPGLPYEQY
TRBJ2-7 | TRBV7-3 | ASSLVGSGEQY
TRBJ2-1 | TRBV24-1 | ATSGMGLRTYNEQF
TRBJ2-7 | TRBV6-2/TRBV6-3 | TSRTASGYEQY
TRBJ2-5 | TRBV5-1 | ASSLGGQGGQETQY
TRBJ2-6 | TRBV9 | ASSVSQGETGANVLT
TRBJ2-7 | TRBV5-1 | ASSWRTGETYEQY
TRBJ1-1 | TRBV5-1 | ASSDLRTGARNTEAF
TRBJ2-3 | TRBV12-3/TRBV12-4 | TSRKQGILDTQY
TRBJ2-1 | TRBV4-1 | ASSRFSGTTLYNEQF
TRBJ1-2 | TRBV9 | ASSQSAGQGSWNYGYT
TRBJ2-1 | TRBV15 | ATSRRQGAVDEQF
TRBJ2-3 | TRBV6-4 | ASSDSREGGTDTQY
TRBJ2-3 | TRBV24-1 | ATSGTGTSPTDTQY
TRBJ2-5 | TRBV6-2/TRBV6-3 | ASSYLGEWAIGETQY
TRBJ2-5 | TRBV6-2/TRBV6-3 | ASSYSARPGLAGSLEQY
TRBJ2-7 | TRBV5-1 | ASADSSYEQY
TRBJ2-7 | TRBV7-2 | ASSIGQGPYEQY
TRBJ2-1 | TRBV9 | ASSVEGERNPYNEQF
TRBJ2-1 | TRBV7-2 | ASSLYIVNEQF